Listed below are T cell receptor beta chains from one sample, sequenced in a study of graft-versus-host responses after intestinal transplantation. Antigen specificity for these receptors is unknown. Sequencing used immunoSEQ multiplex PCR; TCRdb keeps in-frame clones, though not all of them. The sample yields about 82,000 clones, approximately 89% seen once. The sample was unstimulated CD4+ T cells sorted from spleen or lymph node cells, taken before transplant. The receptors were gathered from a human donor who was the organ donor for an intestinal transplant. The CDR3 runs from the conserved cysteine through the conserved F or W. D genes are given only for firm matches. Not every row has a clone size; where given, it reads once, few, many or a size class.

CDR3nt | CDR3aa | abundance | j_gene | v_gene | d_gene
TGTGCCAGTAGTACGCGGGACACAGATACGCAGTATTTT | CASSTRDTDTQYF | NA | TRBJ2-3 | TRBV19 | NA
TGTGCCAGCAGTCCCCACGGTACGGCGGGCTACGAGCAGTACTTC | CASSPHGTAGYEQYF | few | TRBJ2-7 | TRBV28 | NA
TGTGCCAGCAGCTTAGGCTACCCAGGAGAAGCTTTCTTT | CASSLGYPGEAFF | NA | TRBJ1-1 | TRBV13 | NA
TGTGCCAGTAGTGTCGTCGGGGATGGCTACACCTTC | CASSVVGDGYTF | NA | TRBJ1-2 | TRBV19 | NA
TGTGCCAGCAGTTTAGTCTCAGGCGCTAGCGGGAGACGTGGGGAGCTGTTTTTT | CASSLVSGASGRRGELFF | NA | TRBJ2-2 | TRBV28 | TRBD2
TGTGCCAGCAGTGAATTTAGGAGAGAGGGTTCCTACGAGCAGTACTTC | CASSEFRREGSYEQYF | NA | TRBJ2-7 | TRBV25-1 | NA
TGCGCCAGCAGCGAGCCTAGCGGCTACCCCTACAATGAGCAGTTCTTC | CASSEPSGYPYNEQFF | NA | TRBJ2-1 | TRBV5-1 | TRBD2
TGCGCCAGCAGCCCTACTAGCGCGTCCACCGGGGAGCTGTTTTTT | CASSPTSASTGELFF | NA | TRBJ2-2 | TRBV5-1 | TRBD2
TGTGCCTGGAGTGGGACAGGGGGTCTCTACTATGGCTACACCTTC | CAWSGTGGLYYGYTF | NA | TRBJ1-2 | TRBV30 | TRBD1
TGTGCCAGCAGCGTACCCGAAACGGCTGAAGCTTTCTTT | CASSVPETAEAFF | NA | TRBJ1-1 | TRBV9 | NA
TGTGCCAGCAGCTTAGGAGGAATCACTGAAGCTTTCTTT | CASSLGGITEAFF | NA | TRBJ1-1 | TRBV7-9 | NA
TGTGCCAGCAGCTACCGGACTAGCGGGGCCTACGAGCAGTACTTC | CASSYRTSGAYEQYF | NA | TRBJ2-7 | TRBV5-4 | TRBD2
TGTGCCAGCAGCTTTCCCACAGGGCGTAATCAGCCCCAGCATTTT | CASSFPTGRNQPQHF | NA | TRBJ1-5 | TRBV12-1 | NA